A selection of T cell receptor beta chains follows, all from one sample in a study of memory CD4+ T cells and cytomegalovirus serostatus. The data were produced by immunoSEQ multiplex PCR, yet TCRdb's version contains in-frame clones alone and is incomplete. Of 35,000 to 50,000 clones detected, roughly 79% appear once; the ten largest clones hold less than 0.6%. Material for sequencing was memory CD4+ T cells from blood. The origin of the receptors is an adult in good health and CMV-seronegative. Each CDR3 is given with its conserved first and last residue. D genes are given only for firm matches. Some rows mark clone size as missing; the rest say once, few, many or name a class of expanded clone.

TRBJ2-1 . TRBD2 TRBV5-4 CASSLGKGLVIVEQFF TGTGCCAGCAGCTTGGGAAAGGGACTAGTAATCGTTGAGCAGTTCTTC
TRBJ2-7 . . TRBV25-1 CASSGTFSYEQYF TGTGCCAGCAGTGGAACTTTCTCCTACGAGCAGTACTTC
TRBJ1-2 . . TRBV5-6 CASSPQSRGVSGYTF TGTGCCAGCAGCCCACAGAGTCGGGGGGTATCCGGCTACACCTTC
TRBJ1-5 . . TRBV11-2 CASSLESGQPQHF TGTGCCAGCAGCTTAGAATCCGGTCAGCCCCAGCATTTT
TRBJ2-3 . . TRBV5-5 CASSLFSSTDTQYF TGTGCCAGCAGCTTGTTTTCCTCCACAGATACGCAGTATTTT
TRBJ1-4 . . TRBV14 CASSLGGFGEKLFF TGTGCCAGCAGCCTTGGAGGGTTTGGTGAAAAACTGTTTTTT
TRBJ2-7 . . TRBV19 CASSIEVSGEQYF TGTGCCAGTAGTATTGAGGTCTCCGGCGAGCAGTACTTC
TRBJ1-3 medium-sized . TRBV19 CASRLDRSSGNTIYF TGTGCCAGTAGGTTGGACAGAAGCTCTGGAAACACCATATATTTT
TRBJ1-1 once . TRBV2 CASSDGVGNTEAFF TGTGCCAGCAGTGACGGGGTCGGGAACACTGAAGCTTTCTTT
TRBJ2-5 . TRBD1 TRBV28 CASRWDSFEGTQYF TGTGCCAGCAGGTGGGACAGTTTCGAGGGGACCCAGTACTTC
TRBJ1-1 few TRBD1 TRBV27 CASSNTGGTEAFF TGTGCCAGCAGTAACACAGGGGGCACTGAAGCTTTCTTT
TRBJ1-2 . . TRBV28 CASGNYYGYTF TGTGCCAGCGGGAACTACTATGGCTACACCTTC
TRBJ2-7 . . TRBV19 CASSTPYEQYF TGTGCCAGTAGTACTCCCTACGAGCAGTACTTC
TRBJ1-5 . . TRBV4-2 CASSQDEGIKPQHF TGTGCCAGCAGCCAAGACGAGGGGATTAAGCCCCAGCATTTT
TRBJ2-7 . . TRBV4-2 CASSQDGGGHGGFGSYEQYF TGTGCCAGCAGCCAAGATGGAGGCGGACATGGGGGCTTTGGCTCCTACGAGCAGTACTTC
TRBJ2-5 . . TRBV29-1 CSVGGGAGRGTQYF TGCAGCGTTGGGGGCGGGGCCGGTCGGGGGACCCAGTACTTC
TRBJ1-1 . TRBD1 TRBV5-1 CASSPGTAIAEAFF TGCGCCAGCAGCCCAGGGACAGCCATCGCTGAAGCTTTCTTT
TRBJ1-2 . . TRBV5-4 CASSLGANGYTF TGTGCCAGCAGCTTGGGGGCGAATGGCTACACCTTC
TRBJ2-5 . . TRBV5-6 CASSLIHQETQYF TGTGCCAGCAGCTTGATACACCAAGAGACCCAGTACTTC
TRBJ1-5 . . TRBV7-2 CASSLLKGNQPQHF TGTGCCAGCAGCTTATTAAAGGGGAATCAGCCCCAGCATTTT
TRBJ1-6 . . TRBV7-2 CASSLAGGGGPNNSPLHF TGTGCCAGCAGCTTAGCCGGTGGTGGGGGACCCAATAATTCACCCCTCCACTTT
TRBJ2-5 . TRBD2 TRBV9 CASSITTSGGETQYF TGTGCCAGCAGCATCACGACTAGCGGGGGAGAGACCCAGTACTTC
TRBJ2-1 . TRBD2 TRBV5-6 CASSPGLVGSYNEQFF TGTGCCAGCAGCCCGGGACTAGTTGGCTCCTACAATGAGCAGTTCTTC
TRBJ2-1 . . TRBV7-2 CASSPTVTGNEQFF TGTGCCAGCAGCCCCACGGTGACTGGCAATGAGCAGTTCTTC
TRBJ2-2 . . TRBV5-6 CASSFGQKSTGELFF TGTGCCAGCAGCTTTGGACAGAAATCCACCGGGGAGCTGTTTTTT
TRBJ1-2 . . TRBV12-5 CASGFLTGTGYTF TGTGCTAGTGGTTTCCTTACAGGGACCGGCTACACCTTC
TRBJ1-4 . TRBD1 TRBV7-9 CASSPGQANEKLFF TGTGCCAGCAGCCCCGGACAGGCTAATGAAAAACTGTTTTTT
TRBJ1-2 . . TRBV6-5 CASSPAGRTNYGYTF TGTGCCAGCAGCCCGGCGGGACGGACTAACTATGGCTACACCTTC
TRBJ2-7 . TRBD2 TRBV7-8 CASSSTSGGAYEQYF TGTGCCAGCAGCTCGACTAGCGGGGGGGCCTACGAGCAGTACTTC